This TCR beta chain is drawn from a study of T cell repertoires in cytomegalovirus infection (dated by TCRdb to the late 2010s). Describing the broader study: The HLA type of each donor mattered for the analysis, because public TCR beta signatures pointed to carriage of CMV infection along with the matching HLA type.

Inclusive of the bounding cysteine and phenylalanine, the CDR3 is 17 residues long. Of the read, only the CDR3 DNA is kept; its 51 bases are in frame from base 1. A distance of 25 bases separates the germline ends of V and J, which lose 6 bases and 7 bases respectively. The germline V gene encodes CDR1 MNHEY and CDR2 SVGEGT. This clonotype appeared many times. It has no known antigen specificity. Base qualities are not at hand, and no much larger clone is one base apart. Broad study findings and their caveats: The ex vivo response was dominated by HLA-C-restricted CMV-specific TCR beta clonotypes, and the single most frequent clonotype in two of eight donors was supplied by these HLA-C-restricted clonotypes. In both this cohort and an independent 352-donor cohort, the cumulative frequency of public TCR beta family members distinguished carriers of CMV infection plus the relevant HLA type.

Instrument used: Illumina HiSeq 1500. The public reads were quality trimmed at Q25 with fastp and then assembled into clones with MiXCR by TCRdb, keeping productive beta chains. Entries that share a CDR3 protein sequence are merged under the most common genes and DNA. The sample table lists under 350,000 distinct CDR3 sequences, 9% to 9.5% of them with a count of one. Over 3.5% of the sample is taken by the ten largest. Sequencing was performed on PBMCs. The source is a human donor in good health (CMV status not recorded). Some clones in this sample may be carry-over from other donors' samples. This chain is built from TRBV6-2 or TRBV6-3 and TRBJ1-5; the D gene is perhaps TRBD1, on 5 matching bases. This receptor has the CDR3 CASRPKTARSPRQPQHF. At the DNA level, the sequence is TGTGCCAGCAGACCCAAGACAGCCAGGAGTCCACGCCAGCCCCAGCATTTT.